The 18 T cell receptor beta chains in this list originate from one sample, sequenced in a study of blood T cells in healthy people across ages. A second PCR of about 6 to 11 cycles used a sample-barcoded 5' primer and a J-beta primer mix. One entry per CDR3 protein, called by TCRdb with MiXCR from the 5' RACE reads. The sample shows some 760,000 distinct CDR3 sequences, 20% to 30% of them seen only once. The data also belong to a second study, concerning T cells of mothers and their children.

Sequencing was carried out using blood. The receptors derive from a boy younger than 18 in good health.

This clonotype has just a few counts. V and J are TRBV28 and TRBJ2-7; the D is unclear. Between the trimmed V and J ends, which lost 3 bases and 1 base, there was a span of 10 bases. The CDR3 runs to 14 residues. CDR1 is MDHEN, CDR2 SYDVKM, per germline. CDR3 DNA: TGTGCCAGCAGTTTCCCGGCAGCTTCCTACGAGCAGTACTTC. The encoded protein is CASSFPAASYEQYF.

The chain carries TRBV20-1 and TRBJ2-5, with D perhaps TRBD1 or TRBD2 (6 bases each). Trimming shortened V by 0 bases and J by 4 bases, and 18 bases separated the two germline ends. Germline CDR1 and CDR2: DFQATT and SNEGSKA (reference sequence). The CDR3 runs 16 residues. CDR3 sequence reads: CSARDLRGGPGETQYF. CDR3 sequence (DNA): TGCAGTGCTAGAGATTTAAGAGGGGGGCCGGGAGAGACCCAGTACTTC.

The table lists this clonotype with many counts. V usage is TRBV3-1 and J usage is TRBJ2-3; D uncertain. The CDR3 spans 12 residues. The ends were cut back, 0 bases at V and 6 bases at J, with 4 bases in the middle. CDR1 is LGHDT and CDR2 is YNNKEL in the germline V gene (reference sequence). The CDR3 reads CASSQDPDTQYF. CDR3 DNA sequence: TGTGCCAGCAGCCAAGATCCGGATACGCAGTATTTT.

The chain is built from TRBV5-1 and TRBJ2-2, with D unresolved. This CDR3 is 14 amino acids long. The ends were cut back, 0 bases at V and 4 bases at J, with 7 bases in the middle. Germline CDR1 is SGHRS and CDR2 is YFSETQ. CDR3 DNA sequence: TGCGCCAGCAGCTTGGCGGCGGTCACCGGGGAGCTGTTTTTT. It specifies CASSLAAVTGELFF.

The CDR3 protein is CASSEQNNEKLFF. In nucleotides, the CDR3 is TGTGCCAGCAGTGAACAGAATAATGAAAAACTGTTTTTT. The chain is built from TRBV2 and TRBJ1-4, with D unclear. The CDR3 runs 13 residues. Trimming cost V 2 bases and J 4 bases, with 5 bases left between them. CDR1 and CDR2 from the germline V gene are SNHLY and FYNNEI.

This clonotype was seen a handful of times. DNA of the CDR3: TGCGCCAGCAGCAAAGGACTAGCGGGAGGGAGAACAGATACGCAGTATTTT. It translates to CASSKGLAGGRTDTQYF. V gene TRBV4-1 combines with J gene TRBJ2-3, with 15 nucleotides matching TRBD2. The V gene end was trimmed by 5 bases and the J gene end by 3 bases; junction bases not matched to a gene: 6. The germline V gene has CDR1 MGHRA and CDR2 YSYEKL. The CDR3 spans 17 residues.

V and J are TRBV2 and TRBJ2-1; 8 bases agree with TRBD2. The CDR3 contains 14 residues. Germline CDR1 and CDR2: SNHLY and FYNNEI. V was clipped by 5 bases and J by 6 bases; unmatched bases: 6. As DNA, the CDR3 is TGTGCCAGCAGTTACAGCGGGAGAGGCAATGAGCAGTTCTTC. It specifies CASSYSGRGNEQFF.

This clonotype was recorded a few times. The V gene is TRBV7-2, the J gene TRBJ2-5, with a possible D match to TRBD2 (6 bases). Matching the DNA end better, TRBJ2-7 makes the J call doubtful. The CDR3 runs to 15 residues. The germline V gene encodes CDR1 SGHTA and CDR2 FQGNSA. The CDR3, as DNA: TGTGCCAGCAGCTTAGTCCCGGGGAGGATGGACGAGCAGTACTTC. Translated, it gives CASSLVPGRMDEQYF.

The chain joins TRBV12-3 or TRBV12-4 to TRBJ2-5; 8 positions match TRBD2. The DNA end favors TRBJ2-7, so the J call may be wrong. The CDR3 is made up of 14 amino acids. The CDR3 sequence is CASSPGLDANEQYF. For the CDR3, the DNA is TGTGCCAGCAGTCCGGGACTAGACGCCAACGAGCAGTACTTC.

CDR3 in DNA: TGTGCCAGCAGTTACGTGGGACAGGGGATCAGAAGCTACACCTTC. It translates to CASSYVGQGIRSYTF. The V and J genes are TRBV6-5 and TRBJ1-2, with 10 bases matching TRBD1. V was clipped by 2 bases and J by 9 bases; unmatched bases: 9. CDR1 is MNHEY, CDR2 SVGAGI, per germline. This CDR3 region has 15 residues.

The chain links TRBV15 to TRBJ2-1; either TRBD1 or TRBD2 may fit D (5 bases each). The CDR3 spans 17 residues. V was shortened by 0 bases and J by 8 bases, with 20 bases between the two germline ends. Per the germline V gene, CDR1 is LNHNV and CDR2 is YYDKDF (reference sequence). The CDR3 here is CATSRESRGSGTYEQFF. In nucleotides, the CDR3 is TGTGCCACCAGCAGAGAGAGCCGGGGATCAGGGACGTATGAGCAGTTCTTC.

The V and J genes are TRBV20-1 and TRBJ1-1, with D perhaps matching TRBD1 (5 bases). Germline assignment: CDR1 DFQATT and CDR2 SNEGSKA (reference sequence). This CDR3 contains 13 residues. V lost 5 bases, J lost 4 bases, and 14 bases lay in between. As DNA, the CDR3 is TGCAGTGCTCGCCAACAGGTCCGCACTGAAGCTTTCTTT. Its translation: CSARQQVRTEAFF.

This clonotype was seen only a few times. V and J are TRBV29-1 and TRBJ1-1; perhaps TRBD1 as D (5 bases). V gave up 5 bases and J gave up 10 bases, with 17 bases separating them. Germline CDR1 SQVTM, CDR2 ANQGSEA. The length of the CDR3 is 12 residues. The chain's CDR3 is CSVPGTAKTAFF. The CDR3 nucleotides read TGCAGCGTTCCAGGGACCGCAAAAACAGCTTTCTTT.

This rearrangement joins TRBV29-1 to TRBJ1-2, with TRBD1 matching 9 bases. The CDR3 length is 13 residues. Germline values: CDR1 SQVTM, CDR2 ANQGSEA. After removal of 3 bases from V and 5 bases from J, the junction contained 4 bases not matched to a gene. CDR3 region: CSVDPGTGYGYTF. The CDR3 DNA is TGCAGCGTTGACCCCGGGACAGGGTATGGCTACACCTTC.

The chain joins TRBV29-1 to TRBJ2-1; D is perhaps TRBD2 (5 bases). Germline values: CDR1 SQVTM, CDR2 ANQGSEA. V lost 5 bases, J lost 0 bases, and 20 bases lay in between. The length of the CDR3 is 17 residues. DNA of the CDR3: TGCAGCGTTCAAGGGTCTAGCAGGTACAACTCCTACAATGAGCAGTTCTTC. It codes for CSVQGSSRYNSYNEQFF.

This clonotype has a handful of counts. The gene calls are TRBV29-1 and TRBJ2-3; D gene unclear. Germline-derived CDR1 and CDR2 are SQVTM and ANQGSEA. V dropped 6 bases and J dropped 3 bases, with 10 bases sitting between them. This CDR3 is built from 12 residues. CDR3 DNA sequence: TGCAGCGTCTCCTGGGATACAGATACGCAGTATTTT. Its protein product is CSVSWDTDTQYF.

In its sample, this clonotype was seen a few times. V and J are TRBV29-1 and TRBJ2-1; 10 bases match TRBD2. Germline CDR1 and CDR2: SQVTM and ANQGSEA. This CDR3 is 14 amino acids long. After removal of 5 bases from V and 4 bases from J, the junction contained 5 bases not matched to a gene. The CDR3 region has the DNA TGCAGCGTTCGGACTAGCGGACTGTACAATGAGCAGTTCTTC. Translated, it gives CSVRTSGLYNEQFF.

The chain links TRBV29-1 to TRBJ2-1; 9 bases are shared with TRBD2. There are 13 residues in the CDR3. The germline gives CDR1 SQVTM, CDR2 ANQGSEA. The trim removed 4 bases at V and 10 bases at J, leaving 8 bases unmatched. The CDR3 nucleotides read TGCAGCGTTGTGGTAGCGGGAGTTGGAGAGCAGTTCTTC. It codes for CSVVVAGVGEQFF.